The following is a T cell receptor beta chain sequence with its context. The V gene's germline CDR1 is MNHNY and CDR2 SVGAGI (reference sequence). This CDR3 contains 11 residues. Trimming removed 8 bases at V and 3 bases at J, with 7 bases between. This record comes from a study of glioma-infiltrating T cells after dendritic cell vaccination. The data were produced by immunoSEQ multiplex PCR, yet TCRdb's version contains in-frame clones alone and is incomplete. The data show just under 85,000 clones, around 90% seen once. This TCR was sampled from a human donor with glioblastoma. V and J are TRBV6-6 and TRBJ1-1; perhaps TRBD1 as D (5 bases). The starting material was blood, obtained before dendritic cell vaccination. The CDR3 region is CASWGDTEAFF. As DNA, the CDR3 is TGTGCCAGCTGGGGGGACACTGAAGCTTTCTTT.